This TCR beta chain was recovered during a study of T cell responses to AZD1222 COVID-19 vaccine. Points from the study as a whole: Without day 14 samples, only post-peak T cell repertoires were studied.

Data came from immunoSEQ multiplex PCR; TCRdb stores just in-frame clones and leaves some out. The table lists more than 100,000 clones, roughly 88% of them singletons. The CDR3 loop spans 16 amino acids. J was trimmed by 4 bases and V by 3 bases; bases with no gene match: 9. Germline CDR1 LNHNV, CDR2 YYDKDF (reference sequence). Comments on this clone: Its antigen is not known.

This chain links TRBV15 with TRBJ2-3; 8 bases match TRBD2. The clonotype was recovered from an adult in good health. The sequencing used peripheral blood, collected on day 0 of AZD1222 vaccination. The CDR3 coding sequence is TGTGCCACCAGCAGTCTTAAGCGGGGGTCGGCAGATACGCAGTATTTT. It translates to CATSSLKRGSADTQYF.